This T cell receptor (beta chain) was sequenced for a study of cytomegalovirus exposure and HLA in healthy donors. General study findings and limits: TCR beta sequences reportedly predicted the HLA-A and HLA-B alleles of most subjects accurately.

The PCR contained 60 Vbeta and 13 Jbeta primers. Method: immunoSEQ multiplex PCR; TCRdb's copy keeps in-frame clones and lacks some. The table records some 190,000 clones, around 75% of them present only once. For this clone: Its antigen is as yet unknown.

Source material: PBMCs. The TCR was taken from a woman in her 30s in good health and CMV-seropositive.

In nucleotides, the CDR3 is TGTGCCAGCAGCAATACAGGGGGGGATAACTATGGCTACACCTTC. Protein product: CASSNTGGDNYGYTF. This chain joins TRBV6-5 and TRBJ1-2, with 8 bases that match TRBD1. V trimming: 6 bases; J trimming: 1 base; junction bases outside the gene matches: 7. The CDR3 is made up of 15 amino acids. The germline gives CDR1 MNHEY, CDR2 SVGAGI.